This TCR beta chain was identified in a study of shared clonotypes between healthy human individuals. As for the study in general: CD8 memory received one plate per donor, CD8 naive two, CD4 memory three and CD4 naive three.

Germline values: CDR1 LNHDA, CDR2 SQIVND (reference sequence). The CDR3 runs to 13 residues. Losses at the gene ends were 6 bases for V and 5 bases for J; bases not matched to a gene: 4. Deep level was the assay's run setting. TCRdb keeps only in-frame clones here, not all; method: immunoSEQ multiplex PCR. Of around 1.9 million clones in the sample, 85% to 95% were seen once. CD45RO-negative, CCR7-selected cells formed the naive CD8 fraction, which excluded terminally differentiated effector memory CD45RA+ cells. The donors were adults (healthy and HIV-negative) with no recent acute infections or vaccinations.

The TCR comes from a man aged 18-30 years in good health. Some clones in this sample may be carry-over from other donors' samples. The rearrangement joins TRBV19 to TRBJ2-1; 7 bases match TRBD2. Sequenced input: naive CD8+ T cells from PBMCs. CDR3 loop: CASRGGGNNEQFF. The CDR3 nucleotides read TGTGCCAGTAGAGGCGGGGGAAACAATGAGCAGTTCTTC. The full variable domain, completed using reference TRBV19 and TRBJ2-1, is DGGITQSPKYLFRKEGQNVTLSCEQNLNHDAMYWYRQDPGQGLRLIYYSQIVNDFQKGDIAEGYSVSREKKESFPLTVTSAQKNPTAFYLCASRGGGNNEQFFGPGTRLTVL.